This TCR beta chain was captured by sequencing in a study of cytotoxic CD8 clonotypes in ibrutinib-treated CLL. Clones were read by immunoSEQ multiplex PCR, and TCRdb kept only the in-frame ones, dropping some. The data contain around 150,000 clones, about 88% of them seen just once; the ten biggest clones take up roughly 3%. Around 2 micrograms of genomic DNA (from cryopreserved PBMCs) were used for TCR beta libraries. Trimming took 2 bases from V and 5 from J, leaving 18 bases between them. The CDR3 extends over 16 amino acids. CDR1 and CDR2 (germline): MNHEY, SVGAGI. This receptor was taken from a human donor with chronic lymphocytic leukemia. Sample: PBMCs, taken at disease progression, from a patient treated with ibrutinib. This sequence joins TRBV6-5 and TRBJ2-5; D unclear. In nucleotides, the CDR3 is TGTGCCAGCAGTTACAGCTCATTAAGGACGAAGGAGACCCAGTACTTC. As protein: CASSYSSLRTKETQYF.